This T cell receptor (beta chain) comes out of a study of beta chain features in type 1 diabetes. General study points: Researchers report that Type 1 diabetes patients had moderately but significantly shorter TCRB CDR3s across all four CD4+ subsets.

In regard to this clone: The antigen is not known.

Expressed TCRB transcripts were sequenced, since all the RNA that had been isolated was reverse transcribed. The method was immunoSEQ multiplex PCR; TCRdb's version includes in-frame clones alone and lacks a portion of them. The profile shows around 600,000 clones, around 12% of them singletons. The germline V gene has CDR1 DFQATT and CDR2 SNEGSKA (reference sequence). V gave up 3 bases and J gave up 6 bases, with 8 bases separating them. There are 11 residues in the CDR3. This rearrangement joins TRBV20-1 to TRBJ1-1; D gene unclear. Sequencing was performed on naive CD4+ T cells from blood. This clonotype was sampled from a man younger than 45 with type 1 diabetes. CDR3 DNA: TGCAGTGCTAGTAAGAGGGCTGAAGCTTTCTTT. Translated: CSASKRAEAFF.